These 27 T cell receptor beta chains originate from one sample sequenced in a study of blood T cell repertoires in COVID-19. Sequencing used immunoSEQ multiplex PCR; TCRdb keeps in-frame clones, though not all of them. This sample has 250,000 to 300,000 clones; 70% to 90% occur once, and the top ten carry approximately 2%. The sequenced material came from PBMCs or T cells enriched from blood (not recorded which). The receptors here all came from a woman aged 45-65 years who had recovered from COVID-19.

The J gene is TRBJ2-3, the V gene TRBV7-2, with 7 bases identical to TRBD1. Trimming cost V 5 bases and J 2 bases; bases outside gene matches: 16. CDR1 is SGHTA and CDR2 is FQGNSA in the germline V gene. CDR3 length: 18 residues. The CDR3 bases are TGTGCCAGCAGCGAAACCGGGACAGCATTTCCAGTCACAGATACGCAGTATTTT. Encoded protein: CASSETGTAFPVTDTQYF. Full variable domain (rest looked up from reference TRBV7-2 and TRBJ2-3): GAGVSQSPSNKVTEKGKDVELRCDPISGHTALYWYRQSLGQGLEFLIYFQGNSAPDKSGLPSDRFSAERTGGSVSTLTIQRTQQEDSAVYLCASSETGTAFPVTDTQYFGPGTRLTVL.

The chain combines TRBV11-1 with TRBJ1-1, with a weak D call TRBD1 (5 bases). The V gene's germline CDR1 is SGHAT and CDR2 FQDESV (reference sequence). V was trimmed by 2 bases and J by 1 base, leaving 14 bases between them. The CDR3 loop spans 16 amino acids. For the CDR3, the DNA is TGTGCCAGCAGCTTAACAGGCATCACGGGGAACACTGAAGCTTTCTTT. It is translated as CASSLTGITGNTEAFF.

Here the CDR3 DNA reads TGTGCCAGCAGTTGGAGCGGGACGTCCCTACAAGGTGAGCAGTTCTTC. The encoded protein is CASSWSGTSLQGEQFF. V and J are TRBV2 and TRBJ2-1; the match to TRBD2 covers 7 bases. Germline lookup yields CDR1 SNHLY and CDR2 FYNNEI. This CDR3 is 16 amino acids long. Trimming at V came to 5 bases and at J to 9 bases, leaving 16 bases not matched to a gene.

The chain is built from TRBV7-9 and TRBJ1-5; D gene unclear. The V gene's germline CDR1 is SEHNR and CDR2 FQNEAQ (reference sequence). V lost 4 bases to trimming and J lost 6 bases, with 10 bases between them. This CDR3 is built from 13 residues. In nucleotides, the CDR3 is TGTGCCAGCAGCTCCTCGGGTTCTCAGCCCCAGCATTTT. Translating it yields CASSSSGSQPQHF.

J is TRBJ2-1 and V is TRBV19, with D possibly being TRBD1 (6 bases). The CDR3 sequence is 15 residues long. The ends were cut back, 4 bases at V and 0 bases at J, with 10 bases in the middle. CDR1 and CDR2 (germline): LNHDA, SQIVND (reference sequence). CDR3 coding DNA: TGTGCCAGTAGTAGGACAGTAAGCTCCTACAATGAGCAGTTCTTC. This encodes CASSRTVSSYNEQFF.

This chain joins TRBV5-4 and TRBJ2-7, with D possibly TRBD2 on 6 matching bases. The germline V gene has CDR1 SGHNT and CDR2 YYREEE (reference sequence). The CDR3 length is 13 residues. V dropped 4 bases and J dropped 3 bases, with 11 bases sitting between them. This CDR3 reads CASSRDSLYEQYF. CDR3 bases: TGTGCCAGCAGCCGGGACTCCCTCTACGAGCAGTACTTC.

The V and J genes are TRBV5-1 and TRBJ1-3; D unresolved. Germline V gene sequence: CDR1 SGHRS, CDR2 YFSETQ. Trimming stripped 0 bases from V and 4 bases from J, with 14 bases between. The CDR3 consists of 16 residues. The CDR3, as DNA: TGCGCCAGCAGCTTGGTCGGAGGGATGCGGGGAAACACCATATATTTT. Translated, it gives CASSLVGGMRGNTIYF.

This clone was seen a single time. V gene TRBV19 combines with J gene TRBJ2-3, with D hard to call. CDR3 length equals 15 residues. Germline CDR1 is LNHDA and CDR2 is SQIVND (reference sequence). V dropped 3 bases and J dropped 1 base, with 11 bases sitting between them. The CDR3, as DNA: TGTGCCAGTAGTATCGGTCTGGGCGGCACAGATACGCAGTATTTT. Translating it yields CASSIGLGGTDTQYF.

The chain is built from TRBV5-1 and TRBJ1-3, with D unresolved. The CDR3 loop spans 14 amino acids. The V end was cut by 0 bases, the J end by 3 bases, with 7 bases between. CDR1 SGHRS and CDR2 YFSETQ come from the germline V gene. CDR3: CASSLDGSGNTIYF. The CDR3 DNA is TGCGCCAGCAGCTTGGACGGTAGTGGAAACACCATATATTTT.

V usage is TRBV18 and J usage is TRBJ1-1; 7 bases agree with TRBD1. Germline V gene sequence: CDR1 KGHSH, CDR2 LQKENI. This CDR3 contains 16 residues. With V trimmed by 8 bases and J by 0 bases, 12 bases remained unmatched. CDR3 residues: CASRTPQGEMNTEAFF. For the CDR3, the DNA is TGTGCCAGCCGGACACCGCAGGGGGAAATGAACACTGAAGCTTTCTTT.

CDR3 nucleotide sequence: TGTGCCAGCAGTGAAACGACTACCACCGGGGAGCTGTTTTTT. Its protein product is CASSETTTTGELFF. The rearrangement uses TRBV25-1 and TRBJ2-2; tentatively, D is TRBD2 (5 bases). V dropped 2 bases and J dropped 4 bases, with 8 bases sitting between them. This CDR3 has 14 residues. Per the germline V gene, CDR1 is MGHDK and CDR2 is SYGVNS.

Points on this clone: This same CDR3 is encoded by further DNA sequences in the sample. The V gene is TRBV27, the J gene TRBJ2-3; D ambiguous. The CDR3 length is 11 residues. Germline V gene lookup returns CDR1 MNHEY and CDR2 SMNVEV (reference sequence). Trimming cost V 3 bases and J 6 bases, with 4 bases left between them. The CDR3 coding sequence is TGTGCCAGCAGTTTGCGGGATACGCAGTATTTT. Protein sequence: CASSLRDTQYF.

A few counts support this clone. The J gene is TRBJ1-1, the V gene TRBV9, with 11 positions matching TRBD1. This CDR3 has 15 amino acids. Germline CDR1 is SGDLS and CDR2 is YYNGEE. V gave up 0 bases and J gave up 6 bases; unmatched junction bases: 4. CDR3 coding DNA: TGTGCCAGCAGCGTAGGTGCGGGACAGGGGGCTGAAGCTTTCTTT. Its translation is CASSVGAGQGAEAFF. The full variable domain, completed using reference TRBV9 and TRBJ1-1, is DSGVTQTPKHLITATGQRVTLRCSPRSGDLSVYWYQQSLDQGLQFLIQYYNGEERAKGNILERFSAQQFPDLHSELNLSSLELGDSALYFCASSVGAGQGAEAFFGQGTRLTVV.

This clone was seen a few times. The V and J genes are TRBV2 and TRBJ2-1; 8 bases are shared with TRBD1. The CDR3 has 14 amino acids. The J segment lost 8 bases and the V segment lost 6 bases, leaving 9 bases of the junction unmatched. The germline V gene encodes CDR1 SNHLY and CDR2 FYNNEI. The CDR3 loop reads CASSKDRAVDEQFF. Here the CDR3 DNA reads TGTGCCAGCAGCAAGGACAGGGCGGTCGATGAGCAGTTCTTC.

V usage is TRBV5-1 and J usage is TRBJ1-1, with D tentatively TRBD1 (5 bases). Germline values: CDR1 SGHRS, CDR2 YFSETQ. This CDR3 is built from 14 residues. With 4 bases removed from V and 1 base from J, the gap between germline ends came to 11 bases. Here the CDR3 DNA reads TGCGCCAGCAGCGCGGGACCGAAGAACACTGAAGCTTTCTTT. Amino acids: CASSAGPKNTEAFF.

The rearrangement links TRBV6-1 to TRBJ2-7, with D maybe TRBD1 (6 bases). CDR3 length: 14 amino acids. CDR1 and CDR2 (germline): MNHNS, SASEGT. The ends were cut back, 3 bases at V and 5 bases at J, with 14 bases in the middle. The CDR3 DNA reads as TGTGCCAGCAGTGACCTTACAGGGAGCCACGAGCAGTACTTC. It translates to CASSDLTGSHEQYF.

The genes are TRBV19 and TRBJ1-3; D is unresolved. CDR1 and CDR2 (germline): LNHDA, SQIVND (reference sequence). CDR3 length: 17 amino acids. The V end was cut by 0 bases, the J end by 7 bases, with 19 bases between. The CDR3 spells CASSIDFARVPFNTIYF. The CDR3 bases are TGTGCCAGTAGTATAGATTTCGCCCGCGTGCCGTTCAACACCATATATTTT. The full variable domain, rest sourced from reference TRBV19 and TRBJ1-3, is DGGITQSPKYLFRKEGQNVTLSCEQNLNHDAMYWYRQDPGQGLRLIYYSQIVNDFQKGDIAEGYSVSREKKESFPLTVTSAQKNPTAFYLCASSIDFARVPFNTIYFGEGSWLTVV.

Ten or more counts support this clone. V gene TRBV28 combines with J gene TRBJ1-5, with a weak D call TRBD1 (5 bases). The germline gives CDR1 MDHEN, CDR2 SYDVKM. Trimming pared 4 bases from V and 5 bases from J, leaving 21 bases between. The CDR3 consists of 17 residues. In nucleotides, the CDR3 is TGTGCCAGCAGTTCCGGGACTTTGGCCAGTGCGGATCAGCCCCAGCATTTT. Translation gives CASSSGTLASADQPQHF.

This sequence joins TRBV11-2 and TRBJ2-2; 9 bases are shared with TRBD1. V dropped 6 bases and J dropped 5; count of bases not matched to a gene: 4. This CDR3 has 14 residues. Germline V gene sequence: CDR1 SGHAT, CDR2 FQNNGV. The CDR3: CASRVTGGTGELFF. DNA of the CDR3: TGTGCCAGCAGGGTGACAGGGGGGACCGGGGAGCTGTTTTTT.

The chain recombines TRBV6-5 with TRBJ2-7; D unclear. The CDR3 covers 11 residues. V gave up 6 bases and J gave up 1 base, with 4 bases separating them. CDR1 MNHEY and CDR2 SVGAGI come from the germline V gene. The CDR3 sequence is CASRISYEQYF. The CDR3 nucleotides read TGTGCCAGCAGAATATCCTACGAGCAGTACTTC.

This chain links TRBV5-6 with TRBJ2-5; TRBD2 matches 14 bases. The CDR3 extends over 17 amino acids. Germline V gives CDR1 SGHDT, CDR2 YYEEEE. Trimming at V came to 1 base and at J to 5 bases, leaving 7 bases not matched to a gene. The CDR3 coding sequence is TGTGCCAGCAGCTTGCTGACTAGCGGGAGGGCCGGGGAGACCCAGTACTTC. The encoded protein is CASSLLTSGRAGETQYF.

This CDR3 is CASTQGDSPLHF. The CDR3 region has the DNA TGTGCCAGCACACAAGGGGATTCACCCCTCCACTTT. The chain couples TRBV27 to TRBJ1-6, with TRBD1 as a possible D gene (5 bases). The germline V and J ends were trimmed by 7 bases and 8 bases, with 9 bases remaining between them. This CDR3 comprises 12 residues. The germline gives CDR1 MNHEY, CDR2 SMNVEV (reference sequence).

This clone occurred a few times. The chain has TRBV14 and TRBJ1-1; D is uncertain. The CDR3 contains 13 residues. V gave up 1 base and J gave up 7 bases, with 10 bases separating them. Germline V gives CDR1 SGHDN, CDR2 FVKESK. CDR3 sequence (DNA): TGTGCCAGCAGCCAAGGCCCCTGGAGTGAAGCTTTCTTT. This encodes CASSQGPWSEAFF. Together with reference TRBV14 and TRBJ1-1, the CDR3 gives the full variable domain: EAGVTQFPSHSVIEKGQTVTLRCDPISGHDNLYWYRRVMGKEIKFLLHFVKESKQDESGMPNNRFLAERTGGTYSTLKVQPAELEDSGVYFCASSQGPWSEAFFGQGTRLTVV.

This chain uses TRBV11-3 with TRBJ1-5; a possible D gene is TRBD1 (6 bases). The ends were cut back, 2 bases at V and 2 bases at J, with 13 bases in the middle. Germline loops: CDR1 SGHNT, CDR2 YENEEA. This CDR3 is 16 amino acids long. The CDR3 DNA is TGTGCCAGCAGCTTAACTAGGGGGTATTGCAATCAGCCCCAGCATTTT. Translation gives CASSLTRGYCNQPQHF. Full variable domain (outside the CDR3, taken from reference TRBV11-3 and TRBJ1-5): EAGVVQSPRYKIIEKKQPVAFWCNPISGHNTLYWYLQNLGQGPELLIRYENEEAVDDSQLPKDRFSAERLKGVDSTLKIQPAELGDSAVYLCASSLTRGYCNQPQHFGDGTRLSIL.

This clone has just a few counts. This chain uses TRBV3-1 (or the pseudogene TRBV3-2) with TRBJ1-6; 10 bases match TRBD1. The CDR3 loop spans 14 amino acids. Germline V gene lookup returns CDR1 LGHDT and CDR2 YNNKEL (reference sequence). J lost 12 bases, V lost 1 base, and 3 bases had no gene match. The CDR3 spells CASSQGQGARPLHF. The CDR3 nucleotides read TGTGCCAGCAGCCAAGGACAGGGGGCCAGACCCCTCCACTTT.

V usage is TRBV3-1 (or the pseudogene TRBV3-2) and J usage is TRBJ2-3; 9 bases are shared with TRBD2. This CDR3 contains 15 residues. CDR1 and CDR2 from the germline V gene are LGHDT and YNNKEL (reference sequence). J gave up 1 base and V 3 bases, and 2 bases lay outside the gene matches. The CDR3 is CASSHRTSGTDTQYF. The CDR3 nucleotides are TGTGCCAGCAGCCATAGGACTAGCGGCACAGATACGCAGTATTTT.

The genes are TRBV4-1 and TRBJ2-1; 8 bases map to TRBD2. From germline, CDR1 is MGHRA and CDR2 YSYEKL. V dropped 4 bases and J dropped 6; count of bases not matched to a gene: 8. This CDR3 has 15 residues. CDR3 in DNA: TGCGCCAGCAGCCGGAAATGGACTAGCACCAATGAGCAGTTCTTC. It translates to CASSRKWTSTNEQFF.